The present TCR beta chain was sequenced within a study of T cells in Graves' hyperthyroidism and ophthalmopathy. Note on this clonotype: The target antigen is unknown.

TCR beta CDR3 sequences were amplified from RNA transcripts. During a first-round RT-PCR of the TCR CDR3, the HTBI primer set was used. TCRdb called the multiplex PCR reads again in MiXCR, with one record for every CDR3 protein. Of 550,000 to 700,000 distinct CDR3 sequences detected, about 45% appear once; the ten largest clones hold 15% to 20%. Study conclusions and caveats: Progression to ophthalmopathy was predicted a median of 6.5 months early.

For the diagnoses, clinical symptoms, serum thyroxine and TRAb, thyroid ultrasound and orbital computed tomography were used. This CDR3 region has 15 residues. Germline assignment: CDR1 MNHEY and CDR2 SVGAGI. The germline V and J ends were trimmed by 5 bases and 2 bases, with 15 bases remaining between them. This clonotype was obtained from an adult woman with Graves' disease, either hyperthyroidism or ophthalmopathy (not recorded which). The sequenced material came from peripheral blood or thyroid tissue (not recorded which). The chain is built from TRBV6-5 and TRBJ1-1; a weak D match, TRBD1 (5 bases). The CDR3 is CASSQSPGANTEAFF. The CDR3 nucleotides read TGTGCCAGCAGTCAGAGTCCCGGGGCCAACACTGAAGCTTTCTTT.